The T cell receptor (beta chain) under discussion was sequenced for a study of OX40 agonist ivuxolimab in advanced cancers. Germline lookup yields CDR1 MNHNS and CDR2 SASEGT. The CDR3 spans 16 residues. V lost 0 bases, J lost 6 bases, and 17 bases lay in between. The table came from immunoSEQ multiplex PCR; TCRdb's copy has only in-frame clones and leaves some out. The data hold 30,000 to 45,000 clones, with more than 75% observed a single time. Here the sequenced sample was CD4+ or CD8+ T cells sorted from blood, taken in a trial of the OX40 agonist ivuxolimab. This TCR was sampled from an adult with an advanced solid tumor such as melanoma, head and neck, liver or kidney cancer. The chain has TRBV6-1 and TRBJ1-2, with D perhaps matching TRBD1 (5 bases). CDR3 sequence (DNA): TGTGCCAGCAGTGAAGCGCTTCAATGGGACCTCCATGGCTACACCTTC. Translated, it gives CASSEALQWDLHGYTF.